These 21 T cell receptor beta chains were all obtained from the same sample, sequenced in a study of neurological immune-mediated disorders. One entry per CDR3 protein, called by TCRdb with MiXCR from the 5' RACE reads. The sample holds almost 85,000 distinct CDR3 sequences; approximately 2.4% are singletons and the top ten take 0.9% to 1.4%. The sample taken for sequencing was PBMCs. The receptors derive from a woman aged 25 to 39 with multiple sclerosis.

This clonotype has at least ten counts. V is TRBV20-1 and J is TRBJ2-7; perhaps TRBD1 as D (5 bases). The germline V gene encodes CDR1 DFQATT and CDR2 SNEGSKA (reference sequence). The length of the CDR3 is 12 residues. Trimming took off 6 bases at V and 5 bases at J, with 14 bases between the two ends. Written as DNA, the CDR3 is TGCAGTGCCAGGGCAGGTCTCGACGAGCAGTACTTC. It translates to CSARAGLDEQYF.

Ten or more counts support this clonotype. The chain employs TRBV6-6 and TRBJ2-1; TRBD2 matches at 8 bases. With V trimmed by 5 bases and J by 3 bases, 3 bases remained unmatched. This CDR3 is built from 14 residues. Germline V gene data show CDR1 as MNHNY and CDR2 as SVGAGI (reference sequence). CDR3 nucleotides: TGTGCCAGCAGTCCGACTAGCGACTACAATGAGCAGTTCTTC. Protein sequence: CASSPTSDYNEQFF.

The sample holds many counts of this clonotype. V and J are TRBV4-3 and TRBJ2-7, with a possible D match to TRBD1 (6 bases). This CDR3 has 15 amino acids. The V gene lost 1 base and the J gene lost 3 bases, with 13 bases spanning the gap. Germline-derived CDR1 and CDR2 are LGHNA and YSLEER. CDR3 region: CASSQGAGRGYEQYF. Written as DNA, the CDR3 is TGCGCCAGCAGCCAAGGGGCGGGCAGGGGCTACGAGCAGTACTTC.

At least ten counts were recorded for this clonotype. This rearrangement joins TRBV28 to TRBJ2-1, with 12 bases identical to TRBD2. Per the germline V gene, CDR1 is MDHEN and CDR2 is SYDVKM. J was trimmed by 4 bases and V by 6 bases; bases with no gene match: 4. The CDR3 extends over 15 amino acids. The CDR3 loop reads CASRPLAGGYNEQFF. DNA for the CDR3: TGTGCCAGCAGACCTCTAGCGGGAGGGTACAATGAGCAGTTCTTC.

This clonotype has a count of ten or more. CDR3 sequence: CASSQVAGSNNEQFF. The DNA for the CDR3 is TGCGCCAGCAGCCAAGTTGCGGGAAGCAACAATGAGCAGTTCTTC. The V call is TRBV4-3, the J call TRBJ2-1, with TRBD2 as a possible D gene (6 bases). The CDR3 is made up of 15 amino acids. With 1 base removed from V and 5 bases from J, the gap between germline ends came to 12 bases. CDR1 is LGHNA, CDR2 YSLEER, per germline.

This clonotype was recorded at least ten times. The CDR3 coding sequence is TGTGCCACCAGCGAGGCGTCCTCTGGGGCCAACGTCCTGACTTTC. Protein: CATSEASSGANVLTF. The V gene is TRBV15, the J gene TRBJ2-6, with no clear D. Germline CDR1 LNHNV, CDR2 YYDKDF (reference sequence). The CDR3 sequence is 15 residues long. V was clipped by 5 bases and J by 0 bases, with 8 bases between them.

This clonotype was picked up many times. The junction departs from the called germline gene at one end, perhaps through a read error. The rearrangement uses TRBV29-1 and TRBJ2-1; the D gene is possibly TRBD2 (5 bases). CDR1 is SQVTM, CDR2 ANQGSEA, per germline. The CDR3 has 15 amino acids. CDR3 nucleotides: TGCAGCGTGGAAGGAGGATTCGGGCGCTACAATGAGCAGTTCTTC. It translates to CSVEGGFGRYNEQFF.

This clonotype was seen repeatedly, ten times or more. This chain links TRBV29-1 with TRBJ2-1, with 12 positions matching TRBD2. Unmatched junction bases numbered 13, after V lost 7 bases and J lost 6 bases. Germline CDR1 SQVTM, CDR2 ANQGSEA. CDR3 size: 16 residues. The CDR3 coding sequence is TGCAGCGGAAATATCCCCTCTAGCGGGAGGGTCAATGAGCAGTTCTTC. Translation: CSGNIPSSGRVNEQFF.

Ten or more counts support this clonotype. The chain has TRBV20-1 and TRBJ2-5; D may be TRBD1 or TRBD2 (5 bases each). The CDR3 runs to 15 residues. Trimming removed 3 bases at V and 1 base at J, with 15 bases between. From germline, CDR1 is DFQATT and CDR2 SNEGSKA (reference sequence). CDR3 amino acids: CSARGPVAFQETQYF. CDR3 bases: TGCAGTGCTAGGGGACCTGTGGCATTCCAAGAGACCCAGTACTTC.

This clonotype was observed a handful of times. The J gene is TRBJ2-3, the V gene TRBV7-8; 12 bases align to TRBD2. The CDR3 consists of 15 residues. Germline trimming cut 5 bases from V and 6 bases from J; bases unmatched to any gene: 6. The V gene's germline CDR1 is SGHVS and CDR2 FQNEAQ. Here the CDR3 reads CASSRGLAGRDTQYF. In DNA form, the CDR3 reads TGTGCCAGCAGCCGTGGACTAGCGGGGAGGGATACGCAGTATTTT.

This clonotype was recorded at least ten times. The CDR3: CSASGLASTGELFF. The CDR3 DNA is TGCAGTGCTAGCGGGCTAGCGAGCACCGGGGAGCTGTTTTTT. The chain couples TRBV20-1 to TRBJ2-2, with a weak D call TRBD2 (6 bases). The germline gives CDR1 DFQATT, CDR2 SNEGSKA (reference sequence). This CDR3 has 14 residues. V was shortened by 3 bases and J by 4 bases, with 12 bases between the two germline ends.

This clonotype has a count of ten or more. The chain couples TRBV20-1 to TRBJ2-3; D unresolved. Trimming pared 2 bases from V and 4 bases from J, leaving 10 bases between. This CDR3 spans 13 amino acids. Looked up from germline, CDR1 is DFQATT and CDR2 is SNEGSKA (reference sequence). The CDR3 region is CSARWRLADTQYF. The CDR3, as DNA: TGCAGTGCTAGATGGCGGTTGGCAGATACGCAGTATTTT.

This clonotype showed up many times. The chain is built from TRBV29-1 and TRBJ2-7; D not resolved. V lost 5 bases, J lost 5 bases, and 16 bases lay in between. CDR3 length: 13 residues. Germline CDR1 and CDR2: SQVTM and ANQGSEA. Written as DNA, the CDR3 is TGCAGCGTTTCTGGAATACAGCTTAACGAGCAGTACTTC. Translated: CSVSGIQLNEQYF.

The chain recombines TRBV9 with TRBJ2-1; tentative D call: TRBD2 (5 bases). V shed 4 bases and J shed 6 bases, with 17 bases lying between them. The germline gives CDR1 SGDLS, CDR2 YYNGEE. There are 15 residues in the CDR3. CDR3 sequence (DNA): TGTGCCAGCAGCATGACAACTAGTGCGGGCAATGAGCAGTTCTTC. Protein sequence: CASSMTTSAGNEQFF.

The table lists this clonotype with many counts. This rearrangement joins TRBV20-1 to TRBJ2-2; D unresolved. From germline, CDR1 is DFQATT and CDR2 SNEGSKA (reference sequence). Trimming took off 3 bases at V and 7 bases at J, with 6 bases between the two ends. The CDR3 loop spans 11 amino acids. This chain's CDR3 is CSASIRGELFF. The CDR3 DNA sequence: TGCAGTGCTAGTATACGCGGGGAGCTGTTTTTT.

This clonotype was seen ten or more times. The chain couples TRBV20-1 to TRBJ2-5; 11 nucleotides line up with TRBD2. The CDR3 is 15 residues long. Germline lookup yields CDR1 DFQATT and CDR2 SNEGSKA (reference sequence). The J segment lost 1 base and the V segment lost 5 bases, leaving 6 bases of the junction unmatched. The CDR3 region is CSAEYSGRGQETQYF. The CDR3, as DNA: TGCAGTGCTGAGTATAGCGGGAGGGGCCAAGAGACCCAGTACTTC.

This clonotype was detected many times. The V call is TRBV5-1, the J call TRBJ2-1; TRBD2 matches 10 bases. The V gene's germline CDR1 is SGHRS and CDR2 YFSETQ. This CDR3 comprises 16 residues. The V segment lost 4 bases and the J segment 2 bases; nucleotides outside the gene matches: 6. The DNA for the CDR3 is TGCGCCAGCAGCGTCCTAAGCGGGGGGGCCTACAATGAGCAGTTCTTC. It specifies CASSVLSGGAYNEQFF.

In its sample, this clonotype was seen many times. The rearrangement joins TRBV7-9 to TRBJ2-6, with D unclear. Trimming took 8 bases from V and 2 from J, leaving 7 bases between them. The CDR3 is made up of 13 amino acids. CDR1 SEHNR and CDR2 FQNEAQ come from the germline V gene (reference sequence). This CDR3 reads CASQIAGANVLTF. The DNA for the CDR3 is TGTGCCAGCCAAATAGCTGGGGCCAACGTCCTGACTTTC.

The table lists this clonotype with many counts. The rearrangement links TRBV24-1 to TRBJ2-1, with no clear D. The CDR3 runs to 16 residues. CDR1 is KGHDR and CDR2 is SFDVKD in the germline V gene. V lost 0 bases to trimming and J lost 0 bases, with 8 bases between them. This CDR3 reads CATSDLGVSSYNEQFF. CDR3 DNA: TGTGCCACCAGTGATTTGGGGGTTAGCTCCTACAATGAGCAGTTCTTC.

This clonotype was seen ten or more times. The rearrangement uses TRBV5-1 and TRBJ2-5; D is unclear. The CDR3 has 12 residues. The germline CDR1 and CDR2 sequences are SGHRS and YFSETQ. Trimming took off 1 base at V and 2 bases at J, with 3 bases between the two ends. The CDR3 coding sequence is TGCGCCAGCAGCTTGATGCAAGAGACCCAGTACTTC. Amino acids: CASSLMQETQYF.

The genes are TRBV20-1 and TRBJ1-1; the D is unclear. Germline assignment: CDR1 DFQATT and CDR2 SNEGSKA (reference sequence). The CDR3 loop spans 12 amino acids. Trimming took off 2 bases at V and 0 bases at J, with 4 bases between the two ends. As DNA, the CDR3 is TGCAGTGCTAGATTGTTGAACACTGAAGCTTTCTTT. Translating it yields CSARLLNTEAFF.